These 17 T cell receptor beta chains were all obtained from the same sample, sequenced in a study of blood T cell repertoires in COVID-19. The protocol was immunoSEQ multiplex PCR, while the TCRdb copy is restricted to in-frame clones and leaves out a portion. The sample contains approximately 140,000 clones, 84% of which appear only once. Sequencing was performed on peripheral blood. The source of these receptors is a human donor in a cohort sampled during active COVID-19.

The chain combines TRBV10-3 with TRBJ1-1; D is perhaps TRBD1 (5 bases). The CDR3 consists of 13 residues. Trimming cost V 2 bases and J 6 bases, with 10 bases left between them. Germline assignment: CDR1 ENHRY and CDR2 SYGVKD. In nucleotides, the CDR3 is TGTGCCATCAGTGAGGGGGCCACCTCTGAAGCTTTCTTT. Translating it yields CAISEGATSEAFF.

The chain combines TRBV30 with TRBJ2-7; D might be TRBD2 (5 bases). The CDR3 is 11 residues long. V lost 0 bases, J lost 12 bases, and 12 bases lay in between. The germline V gene encodes CDR1 GTSNPN and CDR2 SVGIG (reference sequence). CDR3 DNA sequence: TGTGCCTGGAGTGTACAGAGGGAACGGTACTTC. This sequence encodes CAWSVQRERYF. Full variable domain (rest looked up from reference TRBV30 and TRBJ2-7): SQTIHQWPATLVQPVGSPLSLECTVEGTSNPNLYWYRQAAGRGLQLLFYSVGIGQISSEVPQNLSASRPQDRQFILSSKKLLLSDSGFYLCAWSVQRERYFGPGTRLTVT.

The chain combines TRBV28 with TRBJ1-3, with D hard to call. The V and J ends lost 3 bases and 0 bases respectively, with 9 bases between them. Germline CDR1 is MDHEN and CDR2 is SYDVKM. The CDR3 runs 15 residues. The CDR3 here is CASSFSGSSGNTIYF. The CDR3 DNA is TGTGCCAGCAGTTTTTCTGGTAGCTCTGGAAACACCATATATTTT. Using reference TRBV28 and TRBJ1-3 for the parts outside the CDR3, the full variable domain is DVKVTQSSRYLVKRTGEKVFLECVQDMDHENMFWYRQDPGLGLRLIYFSYDVKMKEKGDIPEGYSVSREKKERFSLILESASTNQTSMYLCASSFSGSSGNTIYFGEGSWLTVV.

V usage is TRBV9 and J usage is TRBJ1-1; D is unresolved. The V gene's germline CDR1 is SGDLS and CDR2 YYNGEE. V lost 4 bases to trimming and J lost 0 bases, with 7 bases between them. The length of the CDR3 is 13 residues. CDR3 DNA: TGTGCCAGCAGCTCCTCGGTGAACACTGAAGCTTTCTTT. Protein sequence: CASSSSVNTEAFF.

This clone appeared once. The genes are TRBV9 and TRBJ2-7; TRBD1 matches 7 bases. The length of the CDR3 is 14 residues. V lost 0 bases to trimming and J lost 5 bases; unmatched junction nucleotides: 5. The germline gives CDR1 SGDLS, CDR2 YYNGEE. CDR3 loop: CASSVEQGSHEQYF. For the CDR3, the DNA is TGTGCCAGCAGCGTAGAACAGGGGTCCCACGAGCAGTACTTC.

This clone occurred once. The chain employs TRBV3-1 (or the pseudogene TRBV3-2) and TRBJ2-1; 7 bases agree with TRBD2. The CDR3 sequence is 15 residues long. CDR1 is LGHDT, CDR2 YNNKEL, per germline (reference sequence). Trimming cost V 3 bases and J 4 bases; bases outside gene matches: 6. CDR3 bases: TGTGCCAGCAGCCAGACGACTAGCAATTACAATGAGCAGTTCTTC. Its translation is CASSQTTSNYNEQFF.

The V gene is TRBV28, the J gene TRBJ1-6, with 7 positions matching TRBD1. The CDR3 has 13 amino acids. V dropped 6 bases and J dropped 8; count of bases not matched to a gene: 4. CDR1 and CDR2 (germline): MDHEN, SYDVKM. The CDR3, as DNA: TGTGCCAGCAGGCGGACAGGAGATTCACCCCTCCACTTT. Translated: CASRRTGDSPLHF.

This chain connects TRBV7-8 to TRBJ1-4; D might be TRBD1 (5 bases). Between the trimmed V and J ends, which lost 5 bases and 3 bases, there was a span of 16 bases. Germline V gives CDR1 SGHVS, CDR2 FQNEAQ. There are 16 residues in the CDR3. CDR3 sequence: CASSKDRLLPNEKLFF. In nucleotides, the CDR3 is TGTGCCAGCAGCAAAGACAGACTCCTGCCTAATGAAAAACTGTTTTTT.

The rearrangement joins TRBV4-2 to TRBJ2-3; D may be TRBD2 (6 bases). CDR1 LGHNA and CDR2 YNFKEQ come from the germline V gene. Trimming pared 0 bases from V and 6 bases from J, leaving 19 bases between. This CDR3 region has 17 residues. Here the CDR3 reads CASSQDRGPGGRDTQYF. For the CDR3, the DNA is TGTGCCAGCAGCCAAGATCGGGGTCCCGGAGGGCGGGATACGCAGTATTTT.

The chain recombines TRBV5-1 with TRBJ1-4, with 8 bases lining up with TRBD1. This CDR3 has 15 amino acids. Germline trimming cut 4 bases from V and 8 bases from J; bases unmatched to any gene: 10. Germline V gene data show CDR1 as SGHRS and CDR2 as YFSETQ. CDR3 nucleotide sequence: TGCGCCAGCAGCGCCACCAGGGGGCGAGACGAAAAACTGTTTTTT. It is translated as CASSATRGRDEKLFF.

The V gene is TRBV10-3, the J gene TRBJ1-5; D possibly corresponds to TRBD1 (5 bases). The germline V gene has CDR1 ENHRY and CDR2 SYGVKD. The CDR3 runs to 15 residues. Trimming removed 0 bases at V and 0 bases at J, with 6 bases between. The CDR3 spells CAISESGGSNQPQHF. DNA of the CDR3: TGTGCCATCAGTGAGTCGGGGGGTAGCAATCAGCCCCAGCATTTT.

The J gene is TRBJ2-1, the V gene TRBV25-1; 13 bases align to TRBD2. This CDR3 has 17 amino acids. V lost 8 bases to trimming and J lost 0 bases; unmatched junction nucleotides: 7. Germline V CDR1 and CDR2: MGHDK, SYGVNS. Here the CDR3 DNA reads TGTGCCAGCCAGACTAGCGGGGGGCATGACTCCTACAATGAGCAGTTCTTC. Translated, it gives CASQTSGGHDSYNEQFF.

This clone was counted a few times. This chain links TRBV5-4 with TRBJ1-2; the match to TRBD1 covers 7 bases. From germline, CDR1 is SGHNT and CDR2 YYREEE (reference sequence). V shed 3 bases and J 4 bases; nucleotides not matched to a gene: 6. The CDR3 loop spans 14 amino acids. CDR3 in DNA: TGTGCCAGCAGCTACGGACAGGCGACCTATGGCTACACCTTC. This codes for CASSYGQATYGYTF.

J is TRBJ2-5 and V is TRBV28, with TRBD2 matching over 8 bases. The trim removed 2 bases at V and 2 bases at J, leaving 7 bases unmatched. The CDR3 contains 16 residues. The germline V gene has CDR1 MDHEN and CDR2 SYDVKM. CDR3 nucleotides: TGTGCCAGCAGTTTAGCCCCCCGGGGGGGACAAGAGACCCAGTACTTC. Residues: CASSLAPRGGQETQYF.

This chain links TRBV3-1 (or the pseudogene TRBV3-2) with TRBJ1-1; the D gene is possibly TRBD1 (6 bases). Germline CDR1 reads LGHDT; CDR2 reads YNNKEL (reference sequence). The CDR3 contains 13 residues. Trimming cost V 0 bases and J 10 bases, with 12 bases left between them. The CDR3 sequence is CASSQDRGHGAFF. For the CDR3, the DNA is TGTGCCAGCAGCCAAGACAGGGGTCATGGAGCTTTCTTT.

This chain links TRBV27 with TRBJ1-2; weak D call: TRBD1 (5 bases). This CDR3 is 13 amino acids long. The V gene's germline CDR1 is MNHEY and CDR2 SMNVEV (reference sequence). V lost 6 bases and J 7 bases, leaving 15 bases between the germline ends. The CDR3, as DNA: TGTGCCAGCAGACAAATAGGGGCGATTGGCTACACCTTC. Protein product: CASRQIGAIGYTF.

The V and J genes are TRBV30 and TRBJ1-5; 7 positions agree with TRBD1. Germline CDR1 and CDR2: GTSNPN and SVGIG (reference sequence). The CDR3 contains 13 residues. V was clipped by 0 bases and J by 7 bases; unmatched bases: 3. CDR3 nucleotide sequence: TGTGCCTGGAGTGTTCAGGGGGAACAGCCCCAGCATTTT. Translation: CAWSVQGEQPQHF.